This T cell receptor beta chain originates from a study of blood T cell repertoires in COVID-19. Across the whole study: The United States, Italy and Spain supplied acute and convalescent COVID-19 samples. From T cells, B-cell-depleted T cells, or PBMCs came the material, which was cDNA or gDNA.

The CDR3 consists of 13 residues. J was trimmed by 4 bases and V by 8 bases; bases with no gene match: 5. Germline-derived CDR1 and CDR2 are LNHDA and SQIVND (reference sequence). In the source study's methods: Amplification of reference gene primers provided the estimated nucleated cell counts. Only in-frame clones appear in the TCRdb table, and some are missing; sequencing was by immunoSEQ multiplex PCR. V, J and clone size were drawn from that table, and D and trimming were deduced from the DNA. The data show 95,000 to 150,000 clones, with about 79% seen just once and about 4.2% held by the top ten.

The sample was peripheral blood. This receptor was obtained from a woman in her sixties or seventies with acute or convalescent COVID-19. The rearrangement joins TRBV19 to TRBJ1-1; 9 nucleotides match TRBD1. The CDR3 reads CASGQGLSTEAFF. The CDR3, as DNA: TGTGCCAGTGGACAGGGGTTAAGCACTGAAGCTTTCTTT.